The 22 T cell receptor beta chains presented below share a single source sample, sequenced in a study of blood T cell repertoires in COVID-19. Here immunoSEQ multiplex PCR was the method, and the copy in TCRdb shows in-frame clones only, minus some. The table shows 150,000 to 200,000 clones, with 75% to 85% occurring only once. Sequencing input: peripheral blood. Receptors originate from a woman in her 40s with COVID-19, enrolled during active disease.

The J gene is TRBJ2-7, the V gene TRBV2; weak D call: TRBD2 (6 bases). With 9 bases removed from V and 3 bases from J, the gap between germline ends came to 12 bases. Per germline, CDR1 SNHLY and CDR2 FYNNEI. CDR3 length: 12 amino acids. The CDR3 spells CARGRGDYEQYF. The CDR3 DNA is TGTGCCAGGGGGCGGGGAGACTACGAGCAGTACTTC.

This clone was recorded only once. Here the CDR3 DNA reads TGTGCCAGCAGTTTAGGGGCTAGCGGACCCTACGAGCAGTACTTC. Its translation is CASSLGASGPYEQYF. This chain connects TRBV27 to TRBJ2-7; the match to TRBD2 covers 7 bases. CDR3 length: 15 amino acids. Germline CDR1 reads MNHEY; CDR2 reads SMNVEV (reference sequence). The J segment lost 2 bases and the V segment lost 2 bases, leaving 6 bases of the junction unmatched.

The V and J genes are TRBV6-1 and TRBJ1-2; possible D gene TRBD1, 5 bases. Trimming removed 7 bases at V and 7 bases at J, with 16 bases between. CDR1 is MNHNS and CDR2 is SASEGT in the germline V gene. The CDR3 totals 13 residues. Here the CDR3 reads CASTMGEALGYTF. For the CDR3, the DNA is TGTGCCAGCACTATGGGGGAGGCACTTGGCTACACCTTC.

The V call is TRBV19, the J call TRBJ2-2; TRBD1 matches at 8 bases. The CDR3 runs to 15 residues. The germline gives CDR1 LNHDA, CDR2 SQIVND (reference sequence). Trimming took 3 bases from V and 1 from J; bases not matched to a gene: 1. The CDR3 DNA is TGTGCCAGTAGTATCGGACAGGGGAACACCGGGGAGCTGTTTTTT. It translates to CASSIGQGNTGELFF.

The V call is TRBV7-6, the J call TRBJ2-6, with TRBD1 identical over 7 bases. CDR1 is SGHVS, CDR2 FNYEAQ, per germline. V trimming: 1 base; J trimming: 2 bases; junction bases outside the gene matches: 5. This CDR3 has 17 amino acids. CDR3 nucleotides: TGTGCCAGCAGCTTAGTTCCGACAGGGACTGGGGCCAACGTCCTGACTTTC. It specifies CASSLVPTGTGANVLTF. Complete variable domain (other parts from reference TRBV7-6 and TRBJ2-6): GAGVSQSPRYKVTKRGQDVALRCDPISGHVSLYWYRQALGQGPEFLTYFNYEAQQDKSGLPNDRFSAERPEGSISTLTIQRTEQRDSAMYRCASSLVPTGTGANVLTFGAGSRLTVL.

The rearrangement joins TRBV6-5 to TRBJ1-1; D unclear. This CDR3 has 13 amino acids. The germline V and J ends were trimmed by 4 bases and 4 bases, with 10 bases remaining between them. The germline V gene encodes CDR1 MNHEY and CDR2 SVGAGI. CDR3 bases: TGTGCCAGCAGTTCGCTTCGGGGCACTGAAGCTTTCTTT. As protein: CASSSLRGTEAFF.

A single count supports this clone. This sequence joins TRBV7-2 and TRBJ2-7; D remains ambiguous. Germline V gives CDR1 SGHTA, CDR2 FQGNSA. Between the trimmed V and J ends, which lost 1 base and 2 bases, there was a span of 12 bases. The CDR3 consists of 15 residues. In DNA, the CDR3 is TGTGCCAGCAGCTTAGGGGTGGGCACAACCTACGAGCAGTACTTC. This encodes CASSLGVGTTYEQYF. Supplemented by reference TRBV7-2 and TRBJ2-7, the full variable domain reads GAGVSQSPSNKVTEKGKDVELRCDPISGHTALYWYRQSLGQGLEFLIYFQGNSAPDKSGLPSDRFSAERTGGSVSTLTIQRTQQEDSAVYLCASSLGVGTTYEQYFGPGTRLTVT.

J is TRBJ2-2 and V is TRBV5-1, with 7 bases lining up with TRBD1. CDR1 and CDR2 from the germline V gene are SGHRS and YFSETQ. This CDR3 has 15 residues. V lost 2 bases to trimming and J lost 0 bases; unmatched junction nucleotides: 1. CDR3 nucleotides: TGCGCCAGCAGCTTCGGGACAGCGAACACCGGGGAGCTGTTTTTT. As protein: CASSFGTANTGELFF.

This rearrangement joins TRBV27 to TRBJ1-5, with 11 bases aligning to TRBD1. CDR1 MNHEY and CDR2 SMNVEV come from the germline V gene (reference sequence). The CDR3 length is 18 residues. V was clipped by 4 bases and J by 0 bases; unmatched bases: 8. Written as DNA, the CDR3 is TGTGCCAGCAGTTCGCCGGGACAGGGGGTTATTAGCAATCAGCCCCAGCATTTT. Protein product: CASSSPGQGVISNQPQHF.

The sample holds a few counts of this clone. The chain couples TRBV18 to TRBJ1-1; D possibly corresponds to TRBD1 (6 bases). V lost 6 bases, J lost 8 bases, and 13 bases lay in between. Germline loops: CDR1 KGHSH, CDR2 LQKENI. This CDR3 spans 12 amino acids. Here the CDR3 reads CASSSGQKEAFF. CDR3 DNA: TGTGCCAGCTCGTCCGGACAGAAAGAAGCTTTCTTT.

This rearrangement joins TRBV5-4 to TRBJ2-1; 10 nucleotides align to TRBD2. With V trimmed by 3 bases and J by 9 bases, 6 bases remained unmatched. In germline, CDR1 is SGHNT, CDR2 YYREEE (reference sequence). The CDR3 has 14 residues. The CDR3: CASSSSGGGLEQFF. CDR3 DNA sequence: TGTGCCAGCAGCTCCAGCGGGGGGGGACTTGAGCAGTTCTTC.

The chain carries TRBV5-6 and TRBJ1-2; D is unresolved. Trimming shortened V by 5 bases and J by 3 bases, and 11 bases separated the two germline ends. CDR3 length: 13 amino acids. CDR1 is SGHDT and CDR2 is YYEEEE in the germline V gene. CDR3 sequence reads: CASSGQNYYGYTF. CDR3 coding DNA: TGTGCCAGCAGTGGGCAGAACTACTATGGCTACACCTTC.

This chain uses TRBV5-8 with TRBJ2-4, with 7 bases aligning to TRBD1. Germline CDR1 reads SGHTS; CDR2 reads YDEGEE. V trimming: 2 bases; J trimming: 0 bases; junction bases outside the gene matches: 5. The CDR3 has 16 residues. The CDR3 bases are TGTGCCAGCAGCTTTAGAGGGGGCGCAGCCAAAAACATTCAGTACTTC. Its protein is CASSFRGGAAKNIQYF.

The chain uses TRBV5-1 and TRBJ1-2; a possible D gene is TRBD1 (6 bases). This CDR3 region has 15 residues. Germline lookup yields CDR1 SGHRS and CDR2 YFSETQ. The V end was cut by 5 bases, the J end by 2 bases, with 16 bases between. CDR3 region: CASRQSGGGNYGYTF. The CDR3 DNA reads TGCGCCAGCAGGCAGAGCGGGGGCGGGAACTATGGCTACACCTTC.

J is TRBJ2-5 and V is TRBV5-6; D is ambiguous. The CDR3 consists of 13 residues. Trimming pared 2 bases from V and 0 bases from J, leaving 5 bases between. In germline, CDR1 is SGHDT, CDR2 YYEEEE. The CDR3 spells CASSFRNQETQYF. CDR3 nucleotide sequence: TGTGCCAGCAGCTTCCGTAACCAAGAGACCCAGTACTTC. Full variable domain (missing parts from reference TRBV5-6 and TRBJ2-5): DAGVTQSPTHLIKTRGQQVTLRCSPKSGHDTVSWYQQALGQGPQFIFQYYEEEERQRGNFPDRFSGHQFPNYSSELNVNALLLGDSALYLCASSFRNQETQYFGPGTRLLVL.

This clone was counted a few times. CDR3 coding DNA: TGTGCCAGCAGCTTTGGGCACAGGGGACTCATTAACTATGGCTACACCTTC. It encodes CASSFGHRGLINYGYTF. The chain is built from TRBV11-2 and TRBJ1-2; the match to TRBD1 covers 7 bases. Germline V gene sequence: CDR1 SGHAT, CDR2 FQNNGV. Trimming took 3 bases from V and 1 from J; bases not matched to a gene: 11. This CDR3 spans 17 amino acids.

The V call is TRBV5-1, the J call TRBJ1-1; D may be TRBD1 (5 bases). This CDR3 has 16 residues. V was clipped by 5 bases and J by 5 bases, with 22 bases between them. Germline-derived CDR1 and CDR2 are SGHRS and YFSETQ. Here the CDR3 reads CASRTSPFDAGTEAFF. The CDR3 DNA reads as TGCGCCAGCAGAACCTCCCCGTTCGATGCAGGGACTGAAGCTTTCTTT. The whole variable domain, filled in from reference TRBV5-1 and TRBJ1-1, reads KAGVTQTPRYLIKTRGQQVTLSCSPISGHRSVSWYQQTPGQGLQFLFEYFSETQRNKGNFPGRFSGRQFSNSRSEMNVSTLELGDSALYLCASRTSPFDAGTEAFFGQGTRLTVV.

V gene TRBV12-5 combines with J gene TRBJ2-7, with a tentative D call TRBD2 (5 bases). Germline-derived CDR1 and CDR2 are LGHNT and FRNRAP. V was shortened by 1 base and J by 3 bases, with 13 bases between the two germline ends. The CDR3 is 15 amino acids. The DNA for the CDR3 is TGTGCTAGTGGTTTGGGGCGGAATCGGGACTACGAGCAGTACTTC. Translated, it gives CASGLGRNRDYEQYF.

The chain carries TRBV5-1 and TRBJ2-4, with D tentatively TRBD2 (5 bases). Looked up from germline, CDR1 is SGHRS and CDR2 is YFSETQ. Between the trimmed V and J ends, which lost 3 bases and 6 bases, there was a span of 16 bases. The length of the CDR3 is 15 residues. The CDR3 DNA reads as TGCGCCAGCAGCTATCCCCGGGGAGAAGGAAACATTCAGTACTTC. Protein product: CASSYPRGEGNIQYF.

Here the CDR3 DNA reads TGTGCCAGCAGCCTAAGAATACAGAGCTATGGCTACACCTTC. Encoded protein: CASSLRIQSYGYTF. This chain connects TRBV4-2 to TRBJ1-2; no clear D gene. CDR1 is LGHNA, CDR2 YNFKEQ, per germline. This CDR3 is built from 14 residues. Deletions cut 4 bases from V and 4 bases from J, with 13 bases between.

The chain carries TRBV12-3 or TRBV12-4 and TRBJ2-1; D is uncertain. The CDR3 is 13 residues long. V was trimmed by 3 bases and J by 10 bases, leaving 13 bases between them. The DNA of the CDR3 is TGTGCCAGCAGTTTGACCGGGTTAGGCGAGCAGTTCTTC. It codes for CASSLTGLGEQFF.

The chain recombines TRBV29-1 with TRBJ2-1, with TRBD1 matching 8 bases. The CDR3 consists of 14 residues. V shed 5 bases, J shed 6 bases, and the junction held 9 bases outside the gene matches. Germline CDR1 is SQVTM and CDR2 is ANQGSEA. The DNA for the CDR3 is TGCAGCGTTTCTCGGGACAGGTCCAGCAATGAGCAGTTCTTC. This translates into CSVSRDRSSNEQFF.